The 27 T cell receptor beta chains reported below all come from one sample, sequenced in a study of cytomegalovirus exposure and HLA in healthy donors. 60 Vbeta and 13 Jbeta primers were used in PCR. This table comes from immunoSEQ multiplex PCR, and its TCRdb copy is limited to in-frame clones, with some not included. The sample lists about 200,000 clones, 60% to 80% occurring once. Sequencing was done on a sample of PBMCs. These receptors all stem from a woman aged 25 to 39 in good health and CMV-seronegative.

The V and J genes are TRBV11-3 and TRBJ2-2; 11 bases fit TRBD1. The CDR3 loop spans 15 amino acids. Germline V lookup: CDR1 SGHNT, CDR2 YENEEA. V shed 5 bases, J shed 7 bases, and the junction held 6 bases outside the gene matches. The CDR3 DNA sequence: TGTGCCAGCAGCCACGGACAGGGGGCTAACGGGGAGCTGTTTTTT. Its protein is CASSHGQGANGELFF.

The chain recombines TRBV5-4 with TRBJ2-3; 10 nucleotides match TRBD2. The germline V gene has CDR1 SGHNT and CDR2 YYREEE (reference sequence). Trimming removed 3 bases from V and 4 bases from J; junction bases left unmatched: 5. CDR3 length: 15 amino acids. The CDR3 coding sequence is TGTGCCAGCAGCTCAGCGGGGGGGCCGGCAGATACGCAGTATTTT. This gives the protein CASSSAGGPADTQYF.

J is TRBJ1-2 and V is TRBV6-6; TRBD1 agrees at 7 bases. Germline CDR1 is MNHNY and CDR2 is SVGAGI (reference sequence). The trim removed 1 base at V and 4 bases at J, leaving 6 bases unmatched. The CDR3 extends over 15 amino acids. The CDR3 DNA reads as TGTGCCAGCAGTTACTTGGGGACAGACTTCTATGGCTACACCTTC. This codes for CASSYLGTDFYGYTF.

Comments on this clone: This sample includes further DNA sequences coding for the same CDR3. V is TRBV6-5 and J is TRBJ1-1; tentatively, D is TRBD1 (6 bases). Trimming took off 0 bases at V and 0 bases at J, with 8 bases between the two ends. Germline V gene lookup returns CDR1 MNHEY and CDR2 SVGAGI. The length of the CDR3 is 15 residues. As DNA, the CDR3 is TGTGCCAGCAGTTACTCCCAGGGGATGAACACTGAAGCTTTCTTT. Protein: CASSYSQGMNTEAFF.

The chain's CDR3 is CASGAAGARVNEQFF. The CDR3 DNA sequence: TGCGCCAGCGGCGCAGCGGGAGCGAGGGTAAATGAGCAGTTCTTC. This chain uses TRBV5-1 with TRBJ2-1; TRBD2 aligns across 8 bases. Germline V gene data show CDR1 as SGHRS and CDR2 as YFSETQ. This CDR3 contains 15 residues. V lost 7 bases, J lost 7 bases, and 13 bases stayed unmatched.

The chain combines TRBV4-1 with TRBJ2-2, with D uncertain. V lost 7 bases, J lost 0 bases, and 15 bases lay in between. The length of the CDR3 is 16 residues. The germline V gene has CDR1 MGHRA and CDR2 YSYEKL. The chain's CDR3 is CASTPGEDTNTGELFF. The CDR3 DNA follows: TGCGCCAGCACCCCAGGTGAAGACACGAACACCGGGGAGCTGTTTTTT.

This clone was seen only once. The genes are TRBV10-3 and TRBJ2-3; no clear D gene. This CDR3 spans 11 amino acids. Between the trimmed V and J ends, which lost 10 bases and 6 bases, there was a span of 11 bases. Per the germline V gene, CDR1 is ENHRY and CDR2 is SYGVKD. The CDR3 here is CATTELDTQYF. Written as DNA, the CDR3 is TGTGCCACCACCGAGTTGGATACGCAGTATTTT.

A single count supports this clone. The gene calls are TRBV5-1 and TRBJ2-2; the D gene is possibly TRBD2 (5 bases). Germline CDR1 reads SGHRS; CDR2 reads YFSETQ. The CDR3 totals 15 residues. Deletions cut 4 bases from V and 5 bases from J, with 15 bases between. The DNA for the CDR3 is TGCGCCAGCAGCGTAACAACCTCGGGGACCGGGGAGCTGTTTTTT. Amino acid sequence: CASSVTTSGTGELFF. Drawing the rest from reference TRBV5-1 and TRBJ2-2, the complete variable domain is KAGVTQTPRYLIKTRGQQVTLSCSPISGHRSVSWYQQTPGQGLQFLFEYFSETQRNKGNFPGRFSGRQFSNSRSEMNVSTLELGDSALYLCASSVTTSGTGELFFGEGSRLTVL.

V usage is TRBV5-1 and J usage is TRBJ2-5; tentative D call: TRBD2 (6 bases). This CDR3 region has 14 residues. Per germline, CDR1 SGHRS and CDR2 YFSETQ. V was trimmed by 0 bases and J by 2 bases, leaving 8 bases between them. The CDR3 spells CASSLAGDQETQYF. CDR3 coding DNA: TGCGCCAGCAGCTTGGCGGGGGATCAAGAGACCCAGTACTTC.

This chain links TRBV7-2 with TRBJ1-5; D ambiguous. From germline, CDR1 is SGHTA and CDR2 FQGNSA. Trimming took off 1 base at V and 7 bases at J, with 8 bases between the two ends. The CDR3 is made up of 13 amino acids. For the CDR3, the DNA is TGTGCCAGCAGCTTAGGAGCAGGACAGCCCCAGCATTTT. Its translation: CASSLGAGQPQHF.

This rearrangement joins TRBV25-1 to TRBJ2-7; a weak D match, TRBD1 (6 bases). Trimming pared 5 bases from V and 3 bases from J, leaving 17 bases between. Germline V lookup: CDR1 MGHDK, CDR2 SYGVNS. The CDR3 is 15 residues long. The CDR3 sequence is CASSPLGGRIYEQYF. DNA of the CDR3: TGTGCCAGCAGTCCCTTAGGGGGACGAATCTACGAGCAGTACTTC.

CDR3 DNA: TGTGCCTGGAGGGGAAATGGCACGGGGGGTGGCTACACCTTC. As protein: CAWRGNGTGGGYTF. The chain recombines TRBV30 with TRBJ1-2; D may be TRBD1 (5 bases). From germline, CDR1 is GTSNPN and CDR2 SVGIG (reference sequence). This CDR3 is 14 amino acids long. V shed 3 bases and J shed 7 bases, with 18 bases lying between them.

This clone is termed medium-sized. V usage is TRBV6-4 and J usage is TRBJ1-5, with D perhaps matching TRBD1 (5 bases). Deletions cut 3 bases from V and 3 bases from J, with 6 bases between. In germline, CDR1 is MRHNA, CDR2 SNTAGT. The length of the CDR3 is 13 residues. CDR3 sequence reads: CASSEDNNQPQHF. DNA for the CDR3: TGTGCCAGCAGTGAGGACAACAATCAGCCCCAGCATTTT.

V and J are TRBV6-5 and TRBJ2-2; no clear D. Germline loops: CDR1 MNHEY, CDR2 SVGAGI. The CDR3 length is 15 residues. V dropped 5 bases and J dropped 5 bases, with 15 bases sitting between them. The CDR3 DNA sequence: TGTGCCAGCAGTCCTACAAGTCAGAGGACCGGGGAGCTGTTTTTT. Amino acids: CASSPTSQRTGELFF.

The chain uses TRBV5-1 and TRBJ2-7; D is possibly TRBD1 (6 bases). CDR1 SGHRS and CDR2 YFSETQ come from the germline V gene. The CDR3 runs to 13 residues. The V end was cut by 3 bases, the J end by 1 base, with 8 bases between. CDR3 bases: TGCGCCAGCAGCTGGACAGAGTCCTACGAGCAGTACTTC. Its translation is CASSWTESYEQYF. Drawing the rest from reference TRBV5-1 and TRBJ2-7, the complete variable domain is KAGVTQTPRYLIKTRGQQVTLSCSPISGHRSVSWYQQTPGQGLQFLFEYFSETQRNKGNFPGRFSGRQFSNSRSEMNVSTLELGDSALYLCASSWTESYEQYFGPGTRLTVT.

Comments on this clone: Its ends do not fully match the called genes, so a read error is possible. The chain combines TRBV10-2 with TRBJ1-2; the match to TRBD1 covers 9 bases. The CDR3 runs 14 residues. Germline V gives CDR1 WSHSY, CDR2 SAAADI. CDR3 sequence: CASSEVRTGEGYPF. As DNA, the CDR3 is TGCGCCAGCAGTGAGGTCCGGACAGGGGAAGGCTACCCCTTC.

The gene calls are TRBV7-9 and TRBJ1-5; TRBD1 agrees at 7 bases. There are 17 residues in the CDR3. Germline assignment: CDR1 SEHNR and CDR2 FQNEAQ (reference sequence). Unmatched junction bases numbered 13, after V lost 1 base and J lost 7 bases. The CDR3 DNA sequence: TGTGCCAGCAGCTTAGGACGACAGGGAGAATTAGGACAGCCCCAGCATTTT. It is translated as CASSLGRQGELGQPQHF. The variable domain in full, with the rest retrieved from reference TRBV7-9 and TRBJ1-5, is DTGVSQNPRHKITKRGQNVTFRCDPISEHNRLYWYRQTLGQGPEFLTYFQNEAQLEKSRLLSDRFSAERPKGSFSTLEIQRTEQGDSAMYLCASSLGRQGELGQPQHFGDGTRLSIL.

In its sample, this clone was seen once. The chain links TRBV7-9 to TRBJ2-7, with 9 bases identical to TRBD2. The CDR3 is made up of 15 amino acids. The ends lost 5 bases at V and 2 bases at J; junction bases unmatched: 7. Per the germline V gene, CDR1 is SEHNR and CDR2 is FQNEAQ (reference sequence). CDR3: CASSPRLAAAYEQYF. CDR3 DNA sequence: TGTGCCAGCAGCCCCCGACTAGCGGCAGCCTACGAGCAGTACTTC.

The gene calls are TRBV5-1 and TRBJ2-1, with 8 bases that match TRBD2. CDR1 SGHRS and CDR2 YFSETQ come from the germline V gene. V lost 0 bases to trimming and J lost 8 bases; unmatched junction nucleotides: 10. This CDR3 spans 16 amino acids. The chain's CDR3 is CASSLVLAGGFDEQFF. CDR3 nucleotides: TGCGCCAGCAGCTTGGTTCTCGCGGGAGGTTTCGATGAGCAGTTCTTC. Combining the CDR3 with reference TRBV5-1 and TRBJ2-1 gives the whole variable domain KAGVTQTPRYLIKTRGQQVTLSCSPISGHRSVSWYQQTPGQGLQFLFEYFSETQRNKGNFPGRFSGRQFSNSRSEMNVSTLELGDSALYLCASSLVLAGGFDEQFFGPGTRLTVL.

V usage is TRBV5-4 and J usage is TRBJ2-3; D remains unclear. Trimming removed 2 bases from V and 0 bases from J, with 10 bases in between. This CDR3 has 15 residues. Germline CDR1 SGHNT, CDR2 YYREEE (reference sequence). Here the CDR3 DNA reads TGTGCCAGCAGCTTTGATAAGCCTAGCACAGATACGCAGTATTTT. Translation: CASSFDKPSTDTQYF.

The rearrangement links TRBV30 to TRBJ2-7, with 7 bases identical to TRBD1. Trimming cost V 2 bases and J 3 bases; bases outside gene matches: 10. The germline V gene has CDR1 GTSNPN and CDR2 SVGIG (reference sequence). The CDR3 has 15 amino acids. The CDR3: CAWSRQGINNYEQYF. The CDR3 DNA is TGTGCCTGGAGTAGACAGGGCATTAATAACTACGAGCAGTACTTC. The full variable domain, completed using reference TRBV30 and TRBJ2-7, is SQTIHQWPATLVQPVGSPLSLECTVEGTSNPNLYWYRQAAGRGLQLLFYSVGIGQISSEVPQNLSASRPQDRQFILSSKKLLLSDSGFYLCAWSRQGINNYEQYFGPGTRLTVT.

J is TRBJ2-7 and V is TRBV5-1, with TRBD1 identical over 7 bases. V trimming: 2 bases; J trimming: 3 bases; junction bases outside the gene matches: 8. CDR1 and CDR2 from the germline V gene are SGHRS and YFSETQ. The CDR3 extends over 15 amino acids. CDR3 DNA sequence: TGCGCCAGCAGCTTTGCCGACAGGGATGTCTACGAGCAGTACTTC. Protein product: CASSFADRDVYEQYF.

V and J are TRBV5-1 and TRBJ2-7, with TRBD2 identical over 9 bases. Looked up from germline, CDR1 is SGHRS and CDR2 is YFSETQ. Trimming cost V 0 bases and J 0 bases; bases outside gene matches: 10. The CDR3 spans 18 residues. CDR3 coding DNA: TGCGCCAGCAGCTTGGAAGGGTTGGCGGGGGGGAGCTCCTACGAGCAGTACTTC. Its protein product is CASSLEGLAGGSSYEQYF.

This clone was observed a handful of times. V is TRBV5-5 and J is TRBJ1-1, with 8 nucleotides matching TRBD1. The CDR3 spans 12 residues. J lost 7 bases, V lost 2 bases, and 1 base had no gene match. Germline values: CDR1 SGHKS, CDR2 YYEKEE (reference sequence). CDR3 residues: CASSLGTGEAFF. The CDR3 DNA reads as TGTGCCAGCAGCTTAGGGACAGGTGAAGCTTTCTTT.

The J gene is TRBJ2-1, the V gene TRBV6-5; 7 bases map to TRBD2. This CDR3 contains 15 residues. V lost 3 bases, J lost 2 bases, and 4 bases stayed unmatched. Germline CDR1 reads MNHEY; CDR2 reads SVGAGI. This CDR3 is CASSYMAGAYNEQFF. DNA of the CDR3: TGTGCCAGCAGTTATATGGCGGGGGCCTACAATGAGCAGTTCTTC.

The V and J genes are TRBV6-1 and TRBJ2-3; 9 bases map to TRBD1. CDR3 length: 16 amino acids. Per germline, CDR1 MNHNS and CDR2 SASEGT. The trim removed 3 bases at V and 2 bases at J, leaving 6 bases unmatched. The CDR3 sequence is CASSETGTGYTDTQYF. The CDR3 DNA reads TGTGCCAGCAGTGAGACCGGGACAGGGTACACAGATACGCAGTATTTT.

V gene TRBV7-2 combines with J gene TRBJ1-3; possibly TRBD1 for D (5 bases). The CDR3 is 17 residues long. V was trimmed by 5 bases and J by 2 bases, leaving 19 bases between them. Germline values: CDR1 SGHTA, CDR2 FQGNSA. The CDR3: CASSGFRGGEAGNTIYF. DNA for the CDR3: TGTGCCAGCAGCGGTTTTAGGGGCGGTGAGGCTGGAAACACCATATATTTT.